This TCR beta chain was recovered during a study of T cells in Graves' hyperthyroidism and ophthalmopathy. Overall study results and limits: The model foresaw ophthalmopathy a median roughly 6 months prior to onset.

The CDR3 contains 17 residues. The V end lost 4 bases, the J end lost 0 bases, and 16 bases lay between the germline ends. CDR1 is MNHEY, CDR2 SVGEGT, per germline. Using RNA transcripts as the source, TCR beta CDR3 regions were amplified. Carried out on the TCR CDR3, a first-round RT-PCR used the HTBI primer set. TCRdb fed the multiplex PCR reads into MiXCR, producing one record per CDR3 protein. The sample lists about 600,000 distinct CDR3 sequences; roughly 15% were seen once. As for this clonotype: Its antigen is currently unknown.

Fresh 10 ml peripheral blood yielded PBMCs. The sequenced material came from blood. The receptor's source is a woman aged 45-60 years with Graves' ophthalmopathy. The chain recombines TRBV6-2 or TRBV6-3 with TRBJ1-3; D uncertain. In DNA form, the CDR3 reads TGTGCCAGCAGTTCTAGGGTGACATCGGACTCTGGAAACACCATATATTTT. Its protein is CASSSRVTSDSGNTIYF.